The clone carrying this T cell receptor (beta chain) occurred many times. Its antigen is unknown. The sample belongs to a study of naive and memory T cell subsets. Points from the study as a whole: Especially in CD8 cells, naive repertoires contained a few larger clonotypes, possibly CD45RA-re-expressing memory cells. Clonotypes here are unpaired alpha or beta chain sequences. Naive and memory subsets had different power law exponents for TCR abundance.

An equimolar mix of two oligonucleotides served as the beta constant-region primer for TRBC1 and TRBC2. Ligated cDNA was amplified by four rounds of PCR with nested alpha and beta constant-region primers and SP2. TCRdb reanalysed the UMI-ligation and nested PCR reads using MiXCR and keeps one entry per CDR3 protein. The sample consists of 95,000 to 110,000 distinct CDR3 sequences, about 14% of them appearing once. The CDR3 totals 17 residues. Germline values: CDR1 DFQATT, CDR2 SNEGSKA (reference sequence). Trimming took 0 bases from V and 3 from J, leaving 19 bases between them. From the second PCR step, alpha and beta chains were amplified apart.

Specimen: naive CD8+ T cells from blood. This TCR was sampled from a human donor in good health. The chain employs TRBV20-1 and TRBJ2-3; D is unresolved. This CDR3 reads CSAREWPSALGTDTQYF. The CDR3 nucleotides read TGCAGTGCTAGAGAGTGGCCGAGCGCGTTAGGTACAGATACGCAGTATTTT.